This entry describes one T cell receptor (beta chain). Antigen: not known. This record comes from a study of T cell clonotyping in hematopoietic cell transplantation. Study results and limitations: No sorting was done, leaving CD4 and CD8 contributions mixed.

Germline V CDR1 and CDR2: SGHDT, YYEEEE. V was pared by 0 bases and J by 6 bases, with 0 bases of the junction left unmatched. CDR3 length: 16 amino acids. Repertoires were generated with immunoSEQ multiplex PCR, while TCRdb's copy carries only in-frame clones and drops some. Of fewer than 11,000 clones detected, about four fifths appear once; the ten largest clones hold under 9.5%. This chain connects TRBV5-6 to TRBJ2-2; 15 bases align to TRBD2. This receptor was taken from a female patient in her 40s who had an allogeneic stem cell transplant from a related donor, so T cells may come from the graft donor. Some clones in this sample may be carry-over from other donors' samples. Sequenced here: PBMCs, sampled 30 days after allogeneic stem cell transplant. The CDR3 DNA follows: TGTGCCAGCAGCTTGGGGACTAGCGGGAGGGCCGGGGAGCTGTTTTTT. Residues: CASSLGTSGRAGELFF.